The clone carrying this TCR beta chain showed up many times. Read coverage stops 3 residues before the CDR3 terminus; the germline J gene supplies the remainder. TCRdb keeps only in-frame clones here, not all; method: immunoSEQ multiplex PCR. Reported are 45,000 to 55,000 clones, none seen only once; the ten largest carry around 5.4%. CDR3 length equals 14 residues. The V gene end was trimmed by 9 bases and the J gene end by 4 bases; junction bases not matched to a gene: 6. Germline assignment: CDR1 MDHEN and CDR2 SYDVKM. These data belong to a study of T cell clonality in common variable immunodeficiency.

This chain uses TRBV28 with TRBJ2-2; TRBD2 matches 9 bases. The receptor was derived from a person aged 18 to 75 in good health. What was sequenced was peripheral blood mononuclear cells. Partial CDR3 DNA: TGTGCCAGTCGAGCGGGAGGCGGCACCGGGGAG. Amino acids: CASRAGGGTGE. From start to end, the CDR3 is CASRAGGGTGELFF.